The 24 T cell receptor beta chains below all came from one sample that was sequenced in a study of T cell responses to AZD1222 COVID-19 vaccine. Only in-frame clones appear in the TCRdb table, and some are missing; sequencing was by immunoSEQ multiplex PCR. The sample has 65,000 to 80,000 clones, about 92% seen once. This sample comprised peripheral blood, obtained on day 0 of AZD1222 vaccination. The receptors were gathered from an adult in good health.

The chain recombines TRBV11-2 with TRBJ1-2; 11 bases agree with TRBD1. The CDR3 has 14 amino acids. Germline trimming cut 7 bases from V and 2 bases from J; bases unmatched to any gene: 3. CDR1 and CDR2 (germline): SGHAT, FQNNGV. The CDR3 loop is CASTRDRGNYGYTF. For the CDR3, the DNA is TGTGCCAGCACCCGGGACAGGGGGAACTATGGCTACACCTTC.

This clone was recorded once. This chain uses TRBV18 with TRBJ1-4, with D hard to call. The V end lost 2 bases, the J end lost 0 bases, and 10 bases lay between the germline ends. The CDR3 extends over 16 amino acids. Germline CDR1 reads KGHSH; CDR2 reads LQKENI. CDR3 amino acids: CASSPWVVATNEKLFF. CDR3 in DNA: TGTGCCAGCTCACCATGGGTGGTTGCAACTAATGAAAAACTGTTTTTT. Supplemented by reference TRBV18 and TRBJ1-4, the full variable domain reads NAGVMQNPRHLVRRRGQEARLRCSPMKGHSHVYWYRQLPEEGLKFMVYLQKENIIDESGMPKERFSAEFPKEGPSILRIQQVVRGDSAAYFCASSPWVVATNEKLFFGSGTQLSVL.

This chain uses TRBV7-9 with TRBJ1-2; no reliable D call. V lost 5 bases, J lost 5 bases, and 15 bases lay in between. CDR1 is SEHNR and CDR2 is FQNEAQ in the germline V gene (reference sequence). The length of the CDR3 is 14 residues. The CDR3 spells CASSRDAPLYGYTF. As DNA, the CDR3 is TGTGCCAGCAGCCGGGATGCGCCCCTATATGGCTACACCTTC.

The CDR3 DNA sequence: TGTGCCAGCTCACTCTTAGTAACTGAAGCTTTCTTT. It is translated as CASSLLVTEAFF. The chain uses TRBV18 and TRBJ1-1; D ambiguous. The CDR3 extends over 12 amino acids. V lost 4 bases and J lost 5, with 8 bases in between. Germline CDR1 reads KGHSH; CDR2 reads LQKENI.

The chain links TRBV6-5 to TRBJ1-2, with 12 nucleotides matching TRBD1. The germline V gene encodes CDR1 MNHEY and CDR2 SVGAGI. Trimming cost V 6 bases and J 3 bases; bases outside gene matches: 5. CDR3 size: 15 residues. The CDR3 sequence is CASRSGTGGDYGYTF. The DNA for the CDR3 is TGTGCCAGCAGGTCCGGGACAGGGGGCGACTATGGCTACACCTTC.

V and J are TRBV5-6 and TRBJ1-5; D is undetermined. V was shortened by 0 bases and J by 0 bases, with 19 bases between the two germline ends. Germline assignment: CDR1 SGHDT and CDR2 YYEEEE. The CDR3 consists of 19 residues. This CDR3 reads CASSLAGRSTQYSNQPQHF. CDR3 nucleotide sequence: TGTGCCAGCAGCTTGGCGGGCAGGTCGACTCAATATAGCAATCAGCCCCAGCATTTT.

The V and J genes are TRBV7-2 and TRBJ1-2; possible D gene TRBD1, 5 bases. This CDR3 has 15 amino acids. Germline CDR1 and CDR2: SGHTA and FQGNSA. Trimming left V 3 bases short and J 7 bases short, with 18 bases between. This CDR3 reads CASSFGAGGFGGYTF. The CDR3, as DNA: TGTGCCAGCAGCTTTGGCGCGGGGGGATTCGGTGGCTACACCTTC.

V and J are TRBV19 and TRBJ1-1, with D possibly TRBD1 on 6 matching bases. The CDR3 covers 16 residues. Germline V gene lookup returns CDR1 LNHDA and CDR2 SQIVND (reference sequence). V dropped 3 bases and J dropped 4 bases, with 18 bases sitting between them. CDR3 region: CASSIWGHPTGTEAFF. CDR3 nucleotide sequence: TGTGCCAGTAGTATTTGGGGACACCCTACGGGCACTGAAGCTTTCTTT.

The chain joins TRBV7-2 to TRBJ2-7, with 9 bases identical to TRBD1. Germline V CDR1 and CDR2: SGHTA, FQGNSA. The CDR3 loop spans 14 amino acids. The J segment lost 3 bases and the V segment lost 2 bases, leaving 2 bases of the junction unmatched. CDR3 in DNA: TGTGCCAGCAGCTTATTGGGACAGGGCTACGAGCAGTACTTC. This sequence encodes CASSLLGQGYEQYF.

This chain uses TRBV11-3 with TRBJ2-3; 10 bases line up with TRBD2. The trim removed 6 bases at V and 0 bases at J, leaving 3 bases unmatched. Germline V lookup: CDR1 SGHNT, CDR2 YENEEA. This CDR3 has 15 amino acids. The chain's CDR3 is CASRYSGGSTDTQYF. The CDR3 DNA is TGTGCCAGCAGATATAGCGGGGGGAGCACAGATACGCAGTATTTT.

The chain is built from TRBV21-1 and TRBJ2-7; the table's D call TRBD2 went unverified against the DNA. TRBV21-1 is a pseudogene. The CDR3 extends over 11 amino acids. The CDR3 DNA reads TGTGCCACCCAGGGCGGGACCGAGCAGTACTTC. Its protein product is CATQGGTEQYF.

This clone was recorded once. This chain joins TRBV13 and TRBJ1-2, with 7 bases identical to TRBD1. This CDR3 contains 15 residues. Germline V lookup: CDR1 PRHDT, CDR2 FYEKMQ (reference sequence). The V and J ends lost 0 bases and 0 bases, in that order; junction bases with no gene match: 1. Here the CDR3 DNA reads TGTGCCAGCAGCTTAGGCGGGACAGCTAACTATGGCTACACCTTC. Its translation: CASSLGGTANYGYTF.

This chain joins TRBV10-3 and TRBJ2-7; D gene unclear. CDR3 length: 15 amino acids. Germline CDR1 is ENHRY and CDR2 is SYGVKD. Trimming cost V 0 bases and J 2 bases, with 11 bases left between them. The DNA for the CDR3 is TGTGCCATCAGTGAGTCGAATTCAGCAACCTACGAGCAGTACTTC. Translated, it gives CAISESNSATYEQYF.

This chain connects TRBV3-1 (or the pseudogene TRBV3-2) to TRBJ1-6, with 10 bases lining up with TRBD1. V shed 5 bases and J 7 bases; nucleotides not matched to a gene: 2. The germline gives CDR1 LGHDT, CDR2 YNNKEL (reference sequence). This CDR3 spans 14 amino acids. For the CDR3, the DNA is TGTGCCAGCAGCTGGGGACAGGGGAATTCACCCCTCCACTTT. It codes for CASSWGQGNSPLHF.

The chain couples TRBV6-5 to TRBJ2-3; possibly TRBD2 for D (7 bases). The V and J ends lost 5 bases and 4 bases respectively, with 16 bases between them. The CDR3 covers 15 residues. CDR1 and CDR2 from the germline V gene are MNHEY and SVGAGI. In nucleotides, the CDR3 is TGTGCCAGCAGTCCGCAGCGGGACAACGCAGATACGCAGTATTTT. This encodes CASSPQRDNADTQYF.

V and J are TRBV11-3 and TRBJ2-7; 10 positions match TRBD1. The CDR3 is 16 residues long. V trimming: 0 bases; J trimming: 1 base; junction bases outside the gene matches: 3. Germline lookup yields CDR1 SGHNT and CDR2 YENEEA. The CDR3 loop reads CASSLERTGGSYEQYF. CDR3 DNA sequence: TGTGCCAGCAGCTTAGAACGGACAGGGGGGTCCTACGAGCAGTACTTC. The variable domain in full, with the rest retrieved from reference TRBV11-3 and TRBJ2-7, is EAGVVQSPRYKIIEKKQPVAFWCNPISGHNTLYWYLQNLGQGPELLIRYENEEAVDDSQLPKDRFSAERLKGVDSTLKIQPAELGDSAVYLCASSLERTGGSYEQYFGPGTRLTVT.

Only a few counts were recorded for this clone. V is TRBV6-5 and J is TRBJ2-3; the D is unclear. The CDR3 totals 13 residues. Germline V gives CDR1 MNHEY, CDR2 SVGAGI. The V and J ends lost 2 bases and 0 bases respectively, with 3 bases between them. The CDR3 loop reads CASSYDSTDTQYF. The CDR3 DNA follows: TGTGCCAGCAGTTACGACAGCACAGATACGCAGTATTTT.

The rearrangement uses TRBV28 and TRBJ2-3, with 12 bases lining up with TRBD2. After removal of 5 bases from V and 5 bases from J, the junction contained 5 bases not matched to a gene. Germline lookup yields CDR1 MDHEN and CDR2 SYDVKM. This CDR3 has 15 residues. The CDR3 nucleotides are TGTGCCAGCAGTCAGTCTAGCGGGGGGGTAGATACGCAGTATTTT. Protein sequence: CASSQSSGGVDTQYF. Full variable domain (remainder filled in from reference TRBV28 and TRBJ2-3): DVKVTQSSRYLVKRTGEKVFLECVQDMDHENMFWYRQDPGLGLRLIYFSYDVKMKEKGDIPEGYSVSREKKERFSLILESASTNQTSMYLCASSQSSGGVDTQYFGPGTRLTVL.

In its sample, this clone was seen once. The DNA of the CDR3 is TGTGCCAGCAGCAAGGGACCGCATCAGCCCCAGCATTTT. Protein product: CASSKGPHQPQHF. The chain carries TRBV5-8 and TRBJ1-5, with D perhaps matching TRBD1 (5 bases). Germline V gives CDR1 SGHTS, CDR2 YDEGEE. The CDR3 length is 13 residues. Trimming took off 4 bases at V and 5 bases at J, with 10 bases between the two ends.

The rearrangement links TRBV5-1 to TRBJ2-1; D ambiguous. The V gene lost 0 bases and the J gene lost 12 bases, with 13 bases spanning the gap. Germline V CDR1 and CDR2: SGHRS, YFSETQ. There are 13 residues in the CDR3. In DNA, the CDR3 is TGCGCCAGCAGCTTGGTTCGAACCAGGAGGCAGTTCTTC. This translates into CASSLVRTRRQFF.

The rearrangement links TRBV6-5 to TRBJ2-1; 12 bases agree with TRBD1. CDR3 length equals 14 residues. The germline V gene encodes CDR1 MNHEY and CDR2 SVGAGI. With 6 bases clipped from V and 9 bases from J, the junction kept 6 bases outside the gene matches. CDR3 sequence: CASRRDRGHGEQFF. The CDR3 region has the DNA TGTGCCAGCAGACGGGACAGGGGGCACGGTGAGCAGTTCTTC.

The chain uses TRBV29-1 and TRBJ1-2; D remains ambiguous. The V end lost 6 bases, the J end lost 6 bases, and 8 bases lay between the germline ends. Looked up from germline, CDR1 is SQVTM and CDR2 is ANQGSEA. The CDR3 covers 10 residues. CDR3 in amino acids: CSVQGDGYTF. DNA for the CDR3: TGCAGCGTCCAAGGAGATGGCTACACCTTC.

This clone was detected a few times. The chain has TRBV11-1 and TRBJ2-1, with 10 bases lining up with TRBD2. Germline V lookup: CDR1 SGHAT, CDR2 FQDESV (reference sequence). The junction had 6 bases not matched to a gene; V was cut back by 5 bases and J by 5 bases. The CDR3 loop spans 15 amino acids. CDR3 sequence reads: CASSPGLASNNEQFF. The DNA of the CDR3 is TGTGCCAGCAGCCCGGGACTAGCGAGCAACAATGAGCAGTTCTTC.

This sequence joins TRBV9 and TRBJ1-5; D is unresolved. CDR1 is SGDLS, CDR2 YYNGEE, per germline. Trimming cost V 0 bases and J 4 bases, with 8 bases left between them. This CDR3 contains 14 residues. The CDR3 sequence is CASSVAPENQPQHF. The CDR3 nucleotides read TGTGCCAGCAGCGTAGCTCCGGAAAATCAGCCCCAGCATTTT.